These T cell receptor beta chains were read from a single sample in a study of T-cell reconstitution after alpha-beta-depleted transplantation in children. A single record per CDR3 protein comes from TCRdb applying MiXCR to the PCR reads. This sample has some 600,000 distinct CDR3 sequences, with approximately 17% found just once. The sequences come from PBMCs from the stem cell graft donor, collected from the stem cell graft. The receptors come from a human donor who donated a stem cell graft to a child with acute myeloid leukemia. The CDR3 runs from the conserved cysteine through the conserved F or W. The D gene is left open where the match is weak. Clone sizes are given selectively: once, few, many, or a class where the clone is expanded.

clone size: many
D gene: NA
V gene: TRBV20-1
J gene: TRBJ2-7
CDR3 DNA: TGCAGTGCTAGAGGCATGACAGAGAGCTCCTACGAGCAGTACTTC
CDR3 protein: CSARGMTESSYEQYF

clone size: NA
D gene: NA
V gene: TRBV7-2
J gene: TRBJ1-2
CDR3 DNA: TGTGCCAGCAGCTTAGCCAGGAGGGCGGACTATGGCTACACCTTC
CDR3 protein: CASSLARRADYGYTF

clone size: many
D gene: NA
V gene: TRBV6-2/TRBV6-3
J gene: TRBJ2-1
CDR3 DNA: TGTGCCAGCAGCCTTACGACCCTCGGGCCGTACAATGAGCAGTTCTTC
CDR3 protein: CASSLTTLGPYNEQFF

clone size: NA
D gene: NA
V gene: TRBV15
J gene: TRBJ1-1
CDR3 DNA: TGTGCCACCAGCGCCGAAAGGACAGCTGAAGCTTTCTTT
CDR3 protein: CATSAERTAEAFF

clone size: few
D gene: TRBD1
V gene: TRBV7-6
J gene: TRBJ2-1
CDR3 DNA: TGTGCCAGCAGCGAAGACAGGGGGGAAGGCGATGAGCAGTTCTTC
CDR3 protein: CASSEDRGEGDEQFF

clone size: NA
D gene: NA
V gene: TRBV24-1
J gene: TRBJ2-1
CDR3 DNA: TGTGCCACTTGGGACTCCCTGGGGGAGCAGTTCTTC
CDR3 protein: CATWDSLGEQFF

clone size: few
D gene: NA
V gene: TRBV5-1
J gene: TRBJ1-2
CDR3 DNA: TGCGCCAGCAGCACTGGAGGGTCCGGGTACGGCTACACCTTC
CDR3 protein: CASSTGGSGYGYTF

clone size: few
D gene: NA
V gene: TRBV20-1
J gene: TRBJ1-2
CDR3 DNA: TGCAGTGCTGCACAGGAGAACTATGGCTACACCTTC
CDR3 protein: CSAAQENYGYTF

clone size: many
D gene: NA
V gene: TRBV29-1
J gene: TRBJ2-5
CDR3 DNA: TGCAGCGTTGAAGGAGGAATAGAGACCCAGTACTTC
CDR3 protein: CSVEGGIETQYF

clone size: few
D gene: NA
V gene: TRBV20-1
J gene: TRBJ1-1
CDR3 DNA: TGCAGTGCTTTGGGACATTTCGGGTACACTGAAGCTTTCTTT
CDR3 protein: CSALGHFGYTEAFF

clone size: NA
D gene: NA
V gene: TRBV5-1
J gene: TRBJ2-3
CDR3 DNA: TGCGCCAGCAGCCCCGGACTTTATAGCACAGATACGCAGTATTTT
CDR3 protein: CASSPGLYSTDTQYF

clone size: many
D gene: NA
V gene: TRBV7-3
J gene: TRBJ2-3
CDR3 DNA: TGTGCCAGCAGTCTGCGGCCGGGCACAGATACGCAGTATTTT
CDR3 protein: CASSLRPGTDTQYF

clone size: many
D gene: TRBD1
V gene: TRBV29-1
J gene: TRBJ1-5
CDR3 DNA: TGCAGCGTGTGGACAGGGGAGAGTCAGCCCCAGCATTTT
CDR3 protein: CSVWTGESQPQHF

clone size: NA
D gene: NA
V gene: TRBV20-1
J gene: TRBJ1-5
CDR3 DNA: TGCAGTGCCCAAGCAGAAAATCAGCCCCAGCATTTT
CDR3 protein: CSAQAENQPQHF

clone size: many
D gene: TRBD2
V gene: TRBV20-1
J gene: TRBJ2-3
CDR3 DNA: TGCAGTGCTCTCCCCCCGGGAGCGGGATTAGCAGATACGCAGTATTTT
CDR3 protein: CSALPPGAGLADTQYF

clone size: many
D gene: TRBD2
V gene: TRBV20-1
J gene: TRBJ2-1
CDR3 DNA: TGCAGTGCTAGCGGCCTTCCCGGACTAGCGGGAGATAATGAGCAGTTCTTC
CDR3 protein: CSASGLPGLAGDNEQFF

clone size: NA
D gene: NA
V gene: TRBV12-3/TRBV12-4
J gene: TRBJ1-1
CDR3 DNA: TGTGCCAGCAGACGGGGGACCCCAACCAATGAAGCTTTCTTT
CDR3 protein: CASRRGTPTNEAFF

clone size: few
D gene: TRBD2
V gene: TRBV13
J gene: TRBJ2-4
CDR3 DNA: TGTGCCAGCAGCCCCAACTTGGGGGGGTCCATTCAGTACTTC
CDR3 protein: CASSPNLGGSIQYF

clone size: many
D gene: TRBD1
V gene: TRBV20-1
J gene: TRBJ1-6
CDR3 DNA: TGCAGTGCTAGAGATGGGACAGGCCCGTATAATTCACCCCTCCACTTT
CDR3 protein: CSARDGTGPYNSPLHF

clone size: many
D gene: TRBD2
V gene: TRBV12-3/TRBV12-4
J gene: TRBJ2-7
CDR3 DNA: TGTGCCAGCAGTCAGAGCGGGGGGTTTTACGAGCAGTACTTC
CDR3 protein: CASSQSGGFYEQYF

clone size: many
D gene: NA
V gene: TRBV27
J gene: TRBJ2-1
CDR3 DNA: TGTGCCAGCAGTTTATTTACTAGAGGGACTTACAATGAGCAGTTCTTC
CDR3 protein: CASSLFTRGTYNEQFF

clone size: many
D gene: NA
V gene: TRBV20-1
J gene: TRBJ1-5
CDR3 DNA: TGCAGTGCTAGAGATTTCGGAGGGAGGGATGGGGAGCCCCAGCATTTT
CDR3 protein: CSARDFGGRDGEPQHF

clone size: NA
D gene: NA
V gene: TRBV5-1
J gene: TRBJ1-1
CDR3 DNA: TGCGCCAGCAGCCTGCGGACGGTGAACACTGAAGCTTTCTTT
CDR3 protein: CASSLRTVNTEAFF

clone size: many
D gene: NA
V gene: TRBV29-1
J gene: TRBJ2-6
CDR3 DNA: TGCAGCGTTGAATCCGGGGTTGGGGCCAACGTCCTGACTTTC
CDR3 protein: CSVESGVGANVLTF

clone size: NA
D gene: TRBD1
V gene: TRBV4-1
J gene: TRBJ1-1
CDR3 DNA: TGCGCCAGCAGCCCCCGGACAGGGGCAGAGGACACTGAAGCTTTCTTT
CDR3 protein: CASSPRTGAEDTEAFF

clone size: NA
D gene: NA
V gene: TRBV6-5
J gene: TRBJ1-2
CDR3 DNA: TGTGCCAGCAGTTATAAGGGAGCTAACTATGGCTACACCTTC
CDR3 protein: CASSYKGANYGYTF

clone size: NA
D gene: NA
V gene: TRBV6-2/TRBV6-3
J gene: TRBJ2-3
CDR3 DNA: TGTGCCAGCAGTCCTCCCATCCGGTCGAGCACAGATACGCAGTATTTT
CDR3 protein: CASSPPIRSSTDTQYF

clone size: NA
D gene: NA
V gene: TRBV4-3
J gene: TRBJ2-5
CDR3 DNA: TGCGCCAGCAGTCCCCGTGGAGGGAAGGAGACCCAGTACTTC
CDR3 protein: CASSPRGGKETQYF

clone size: many
D gene: TRBD2
V gene: TRBV20-1
J gene: TRBJ2-5
CDR3 DNA: TGCAGTGCGTTACCTAGCGGGGGGGCGGCAGAGACCCAGTACTTC
CDR3 protein: CSALPSGGAAETQYF

clone size: NA
D gene: TRBD2
V gene: TRBV7-6
J gene: TRBJ2-1
CDR3 DNA: TGTGCCAGCAGCTCTCGACGGGGGGGGCAGTTCTTC
CDR3 protein: CASSSRRGGQFF

clone size: once
D gene: TRBD1
V gene: TRBV5-6
J gene: TRBJ1-1
CDR3 DNA: TGTGCCAGCAGCTTATTGGACAGGGCTCCCTCGAACACTGAAGCTTTCTTT
CDR3 protein: CASSLLDRAPSNTEAFF

clone size: few
D gene: NA
V gene: TRBV20-1
J gene: TRBJ2-3
CDR3 DNA: TGCAGTGCTAGAGACCGCGAAAGGGCGGCGGATACGCAGTATTTT
CDR3 protein: CSARDRERAADTQYF

clone size: many
D gene: TRBD2
V gene: TRBV4-1
J gene: TRBJ2-3
CDR3 DNA: TGCGCCAGCAGCCTCGCGTTAGCGGGGTTTACAGATACGCAGTATTTT
CDR3 protein: CASSLALAGFTDTQYF

clone size: many
D gene: TRBD1
V gene: TRBV6-4
J gene: TRBJ2-1
CDR3 DNA: TGTGCCAGCAGACCGGTCCCGGGACAGGGAGGGCGGCTGGACAATGAGCAGTTCTTC
CDR3 protein: CASRPVPGQGGRLDNEQFF

clone size: once
D gene: TRBD1
V gene: TRBV12-3/TRBV12-4
J gene: TRBJ1-2
CDR3 DNA: TGTGCCAGCAGTTTCCTCGGGACAGGGGTTTTCTCACTAAGGGGCGGCTACACCTTC
CDR3 protein: CASSFLGTGVFSLRGGYTF

clone size: few
D gene: NA
V gene: TRBV7-9
J gene: TRBJ1-1
CDR3 DNA: TGTGCCAGCAGCTTAGCAGCCGGCCCCAACACTGAAGCTTTCTTT
CDR3 protein: CASSLAAGPNTEAFF

clone size: NA
D gene: NA
V gene: TRBV7-8
J gene: TRBJ2-5
CDR3 DNA: TGTGCCAGCAGCGACGCAGGGGAAGAGACCCAGTACTTC
CDR3 protein: CASSDAGEETQYF

clone size: many
D gene: NA
V gene: TRBV20-1
J gene: TRBJ2-6
CDR3 DNA: TGCAGTGCTAGGCGAGATGGGCGTAGGGCTGGGGCCAACGTCCTGACTTTC
CDR3 protein: CSARRDGRRAGANVLTF

clone size: few
D gene: NA
V gene: TRBV10-3
J gene: TRBJ2-2
CDR3 DNA: TGTGCCATCAGTGAGTCGCCTCGGGGGGCAACGAACACCGGGGAGCTGTTTTTT
CDR3 protein: CAISESPRGATNTGELFF

clone size: many
D gene: NA
V gene: TRBV20-1
J gene: TRBJ2-7
CDR3 DNA: TGCAGTGCTAGAGACCTGGGAAGGGGAACCTACGAGCAGTACTTC
CDR3 protein: CSARDLGRGTYEQYF

clone size: many
D gene: TRBD1
V gene: TRBV27
J gene: TRBJ2-3
CDR3 DNA: TGTGCCAGCAGTTCCTCGGACAGGGGAGATAATACGCAGTATTTT
CDR3 protein: CASSSSDRGDNTQYF

clone size: few
D gene: NA
V gene: TRBV5-1
J gene: TRBJ2-2
CDR3 DNA: TGCGCCAGCAGCTACGGACACTCGAACACCGGGGAGCTGTTTTTT
CDR3 protein: CASSYGHSNTGELFF

clone size: few
D gene: NA
V gene: TRBV7-2
J gene: TRBJ1-2
CDR3 DNA: TGTGCCAGCAGCTATAACCCCCAGGTACGGGGCTATGGCTACACCTTC
CDR3 protein: CASSYNPQVRGYGYTF

clone size: NA
D gene: TRBD2
V gene: TRBV11-3
J gene: TRBJ2-2
CDR3 DNA: TGTGCCAGCAGCCCCAGACTAGCGGGGGCGAACACCGGGGAGCTGTTTTTT
CDR3 protein: CASSPRLAGANTGELFF

clone size: NA
D gene: TRBD1
V gene: TRBV4-3
J gene: TRBJ1-1
CDR3 DNA: TGCGCCAGCAGCCAAGGGACAGGGGGCCGGTACACTGAAGCTTTCTTT
CDR3 protein: CASSQGTGGRYTEAFF

clone size: NA
D gene: TRBD1
V gene: TRBV7-8
J gene: TRBJ2-5
CDR3 DNA: TGTGCCAGCAGAATGGACAGGGGGACCCAAGAGACCCAGTACTTC
CDR3 protein: CASRMDRGTQETQYF

clone size: many
D gene: TRBD1
V gene: TRBV20-1
J gene: TRBJ1-5
CDR3 DNA: TGCAGTGGACAGGGGGGCAATCAGCCCCAGCATTTT
CDR3 protein: CSGQGGNQPQHF

clone size: many
D gene: TRBD1
V gene: TRBV5-5
J gene: TRBJ1-2
CDR3 DNA: TGTGCCAGCAGCCTGGGACAGGGGAAGGATGGCTACACCTTC
CDR3 protein: CASSLGQGKDGYTF

clone size: many
D gene: TRBD2
V gene: TRBV24-1
J gene: TRBJ2-1
CDR3 DNA: TGTGCCACCAGTGAGGGTAGCGGGGCGTACAATGAGCAGTTCTTC
CDR3 protein: CATSEGSGAYNEQFF

clone size: few
D gene: NA
V gene: TRBV15
J gene: TRBJ2-3
CDR3 DNA: TGTGCCACCGCCGGCAGGGGTTTAGGAGATACGCAGTATTTT
CDR3 protein: CATAGRGLGDTQYF

clone size: many
D gene: NA
V gene: TRBV20-1
J gene: TRBJ1-3
CDR3 DNA: TGCAGTGCTAGAGAGGAAGGGCGGAACACCATATATTTT
CDR3 protein: CSAREEGRNTIYF

clone size: few
D gene: NA
V gene: TRBV7-9
J gene: TRBJ1-5
CDR3 DNA: TGTGCCAGCAGCTTTGGTCAGGTCAATCAGCCCCAGCATTTT
CDR3 protein: CASSFGQVNQPQHF

clone size: many
D gene: NA
V gene: TRBV20-1
J gene: TRBJ1-6
CDR3 DNA: TGCAGTGCTAGAGATGGGGCAGCGGCCTATAATTCACCCCTCCACTTT
CDR3 protein: CSARDGAAAYNSPLHF

clone size: NA
D gene: NA
V gene: TRBV5-1
J gene: TRBJ2-7
CDR3 DNA: TGCGCCAGCAGCTCTAACAGGGTCTACGAGCAGTACTTC
CDR3 protein: CASSSNRVYEQYF